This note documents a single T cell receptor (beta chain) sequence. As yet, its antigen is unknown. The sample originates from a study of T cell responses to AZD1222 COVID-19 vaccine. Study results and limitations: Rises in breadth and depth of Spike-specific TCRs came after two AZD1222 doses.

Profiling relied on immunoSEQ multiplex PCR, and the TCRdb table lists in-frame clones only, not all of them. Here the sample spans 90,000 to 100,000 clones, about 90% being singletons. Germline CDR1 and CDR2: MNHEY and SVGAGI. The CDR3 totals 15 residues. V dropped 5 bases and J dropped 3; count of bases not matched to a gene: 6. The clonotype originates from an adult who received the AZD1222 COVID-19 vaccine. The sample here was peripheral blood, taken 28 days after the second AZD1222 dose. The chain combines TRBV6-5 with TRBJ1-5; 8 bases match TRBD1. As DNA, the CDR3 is TGTGCCAGCAGTAAGGACAGGGTGTTCAATCAGCCCCAGCATTTT. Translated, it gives CASSKDRVFNQPQHF.